Listed here is a single T cell receptor beta chain. The source of the sample is a study of blood T cell repertoires in COVID-19. The wider study: Specimens from acute and convalescent COVID-19 originated in the United States, Italy and Spain.

Cohort 3 donors counted as recovered after two negative PCRs, clearance, or resolved symptoms. As handled by the study authors: Amplification of reference gene primers was used by the study to estimate nucleated cell counts. Measured with immunoSEQ multiplex PCR; TCRdb has only the in-frame clones, and not every one. V, J and clone size are those of that table, while D and trimming were read from the DNA. The sample has approximately 240,000 clones, just over 90% seen once; the top ten hold approximately 2%. This clonotype was sampled from a woman younger than 35 who had recovered from COVID-19. The specimen was PBMCs or T cells enriched from blood (not recorded which).

CDR3 nucleotides: TGTGCCAGTAGTATATTTTTCGGGGGTTCACCCCTCCACTTT. It codes for CASSIFFGGSPLHF. This chain joins TRBV19 and TRBJ1-6; possibly TRBD1 for D (5 bases). Trimming removed 2 bases from V and 9 bases from J, with 11 bases in between. CDR1 is LNHDA and CDR2 is SQIVND in the germline V gene (reference sequence). The CDR3 covers 14 residues.